This is a list of T cell receptor beta chains from one sample in a study of blood T cell repertoires in COVID-19. Produced via immunoSEQ multiplex PCR; TCRdb's table is partial and in-frame only. The sample holds around 220,000 clones, about 90% seen once. The sequenced material came from PBMCs or T cells enriched from blood (not recorded which). The source is a woman aged 18-29 years who had recovered from COVID-19. Both conserved end residues are part of each CDR3. Each record gives: clone size, D gene, J gene, V gene, CDR3 DNA, CDR3 protein. The D gene is left open where the match is weak. The listing skips clone size in some rows; elsewhere it reads once, few, many or a size class.

clone_size: NA
d_call: NA
j_call: TRBJ1-2
v_call: TRBV3-1/TRBV3-2
cdr3_nt: TGTGCCAGCTCTTACGCCGGGAACTATGGCTACACCTTC
cdr3_aa: CASSYAGNYGYTF

clone_size: NA
d_call: TRBD1
j_call: TRBJ1-2
v_call: TRBV5-4
cdr3_nt: TGTGCCAGCAGCTTGGGGGGACAGGGCCTGGGCTATGGCTACACCTTC
cdr3_aa: CASSLGGQGLGYGYTF

clone_size: NA
d_call: NA
j_call: TRBJ2-7
v_call: TRBV11-2
cdr3_nt: TGTGCCAGCAGTAGGGGGGGGTACTCCTACGAGCAGTACTTC
cdr3_aa: CASSRGGYSYEQYF

clone_size: NA
d_call: NA
j_call: TRBJ1-5
v_call: TRBV5-6
cdr3_nt: TGTGCCAGCAGCTCCAGTGATTATAGCAATCAGCCCCAGCATTTT
cdr3_aa: CASSSSDYSNQPQHF

clone_size: NA
d_call: TRBD1
j_call: TRBJ1-4
v_call: TRBV14
cdr3_nt: TGTGCCAGCAGCCCTCGACAGGGTCGGGAAAAACTGTTTTTT
cdr3_aa: CASSPRQGREKLFF

clone_size: NA
d_call: NA
j_call: TRBJ1-1
v_call: TRBV6-6
cdr3_nt: TGTGCCAGCAGTTACTCCGGGACTTACACTGAAGCTTTCTTT
cdr3_aa: CASSYSGTYTEAFF

clone_size: NA
d_call: TRBD1
j_call: TRBJ1-6
v_call: TRBV6-5
cdr3_nt: TGTGCCACCATGGACAGGGAAAATTCACCCCTCCACTTT
cdr3_aa: CATMDRENSPLHF

clone_size: NA
d_call: NA
j_call: TRBJ1-5
v_call: TRBV28
cdr3_nt: TGTGCCAGCAGTTTAGGGCCCGGAGGTCTGGCGCCCCAGCATTTT
cdr3_aa: CASSLGPGGLAPQHF

clone_size: NA
d_call: NA
j_call: TRBJ2-2
v_call: TRBV28
cdr3_nt: TGTGCCAGCATCAGTAACACCGGGGAGCTGTTTTTT
cdr3_aa: CASISNTGELFF

clone_size: NA
d_call: NA
j_call: TRBJ1-2
v_call: TRBV5-3
cdr3_nt: TGTGCCAGAAGCCGTTACGACAGGCCCGTCTATGGCTACACCTTC
cdr3_aa: CARSRYDRPVYGYTF

clone_size: once
d_call: TRBD1
j_call: TRBJ1-4
v_call: TRBV29-1
cdr3_nt: TGCAGCGCCGGCGAACAGGGGTTTAATGAAAAACTGTTTTTT
cdr3_aa: CSAGEQGFNEKLFF

clone_size: NA
d_call: NA
j_call: TRBJ1-3
v_call: TRBV10-1
cdr3_nt: TGCGCCAGCAGTCCGGGAACTGGAAACACCATATATTTT
cdr3_aa: CASSPGTGNTIYF

clone_size: once
d_call: NA
j_call: TRBJ2-2
v_call: TRBV7-3
cdr3_nt: TGTGCCAGCAGCTTGATGAGCGGGACCGGGGAGCTGTTTTTT
cdr3_aa: CASSLMSGTGELFF

clone_size: NA
d_call: TRBD1
j_call: TRBJ1-5
v_call: TRBV10-3
cdr3_nt: TGTGCCATCAGCCCCAGACAGGGGAGTCAGCCCCAGCATTTT
cdr3_aa: CAISPRQGSQPQHF

clone_size: once
d_call: NA
j_call: TRBJ1-1
v_call: TRBV6-5
cdr3_nt: TGTGCCAGCACGGAGGAGTGGCGGAAAACTGAAGCTTTCTTT
cdr3_aa: CASTEEWRKTEAFF

clone_size: NA
d_call: NA
j_call: TRBJ1-5
v_call: TRBV16
cdr3_nt: TGTGCCAGCAGCCAATTGTCAAATAGCAATCAGCCCCAGCATTTT
cdr3_aa: CASSQLSNSNQPQHF

clone_size: NA
d_call: NA
j_call: TRBJ2-2
v_call: TRBV11-1
cdr3_nt: TGTGCCAGCAGCTACGACAGAACACTGACCGGGGAGCTGTTTTTT
cdr3_aa: CASSYDRTLTGELFF

clone_size: NA
d_call: NA
j_call: TRBJ1-2
v_call: TRBV7-2
cdr3_nt: TGTGCCAGCAGCTCTCAGGGGAACTATGGCTACACCTTC
cdr3_aa: CASSSQGNYGYTF

clone_size: NA
d_call: NA
j_call: TRBJ2-1
v_call: TRBV7-8
cdr3_nt: TGTGCCAGCAGCTTAGCCGGGACAAAAATCAATGAGCAGTTCTTC
cdr3_aa: CASSLAGTKINEQFF

clone_size: NA
d_call: TRBD2
j_call: TRBJ2-5
v_call: TRBV7-6
cdr3_nt: TGTGCCAGCAGCGCCGCTAGATCTAGCGGGGGAAGGGAGACCCAGTACTTC
cdr3_aa: CASSAARSSGGRETQYF

clone_size: NA
d_call: NA
j_call: TRBJ1-2
v_call: TRBV19
cdr3_nt: TGTGCCAGTAGTATAAGGCCCTTTACGGAGGGCTACACCTTC
cdr3_aa: CASSIRPFTEGYTF

clone_size: few
d_call: NA
j_call: TRBJ1-2
v_call: TRBV5-4
cdr3_nt: TGTGCCAGCAGCTTAGGTGCGGGCCTATCAACCGGTGGCTACACCTTC
cdr3_aa: CASSLGAGLSTGGYTF

clone_size: NA
d_call: NA
j_call: TRBJ2-4
v_call: TRBV29-1
cdr3_nt: TGCAGCGTTGGGGGGCTGGCAAACATTCAGTACTTC
cdr3_aa: CSVGGLANIQYF

clone_size: NA
d_call: TRBD2
j_call: TRBJ2-5
v_call: TRBV2
cdr3_nt: TGTGCCAGCAGTGAACTTTCGGGGGGAGAGACCCAGTACTTC
cdr3_aa: CASSELSGGETQYF

clone_size: NA
d_call: NA
j_call: TRBJ1-5
v_call: TRBV19
cdr3_nt: TGTGCCAGTAGTATAGAGAGTCAGGCGTACAATCAGCCCCAGCATTTT
cdr3_aa: CASSIESQAYNQPQHF

clone_size: NA
d_call: TRBD1
j_call: TRBJ1-2
v_call: TRBV29-1
cdr3_nt: TGCAGCGTGGGATACAGGGGGAAAGTTAGGGGCTACACCTTC
cdr3_aa: CSVGYRGKVRGYTF

clone_size: once
d_call: NA
j_call: TRBJ2-1
v_call: TRBV5-4
cdr3_nt: TGTGCCAGCACGCCGGGTGGTAGCCCCTACAATGAGCAGTTCTTC
cdr3_aa: CASTPGGSPYNEQFF

clone_size: few
d_call: NA
j_call: TRBJ1-6
v_call: TRBV19
cdr3_nt: TGTGCCAGCAACTCTATTAGTACGTCGGATAATTCACCCCTCCACTTT
cdr3_aa: CASNSISTSDNSPLHF

clone_size: NA
d_call: TRBD1
j_call: TRBJ2-7
v_call: TRBV5-1
cdr3_nt: TGCGCCAGCTCCGACAGGGGGCGCGGTGAGCAGTACTTC
cdr3_aa: CASSDRGRGEQYF

clone_size: NA
d_call: NA
j_call: TRBJ2-3
v_call: TRBV6-5
cdr3_nt: TGTGCCAGCAGCAGGGGCACAGATACGCAGTATTTT
cdr3_aa: CASSRGTDTQYF

clone_size: NA
d_call: TRBD1
j_call: TRBJ2-5
v_call: TRBV15
cdr3_nt: TGTGCCACCAGCGCTAGGGGGCCTGAGACCCAGTACTTC
cdr3_aa: CATSARGPETQYF

clone_size: NA
d_call: TRBD1
j_call: TRBJ2-5
v_call: TRBV18
cdr3_nt: TGTGCCAGCTCCATGGACAGGCTAAAAGAGACCCAGTACTTC
cdr3_aa: CASSMDRLKETQYF

clone_size: NA
d_call: TRBD2
j_call: TRBJ2-3
v_call: TRBV5-1
cdr3_nt: TGCGCCAGCAGCCCCGGGGGGGATACGCAGTATTTT
cdr3_aa: CASSPGGDTQYF

clone_size: NA
d_call: NA
j_call: TRBJ2-7
v_call: TRBV5-4
cdr3_nt: TGTGCCAGCAGCTTGGCAACAGGGCCTGATAGCGAGCAGTACTTC
cdr3_aa: CASSLATGPDSEQYF

clone_size: NA
d_call: NA
j_call: TRBJ1-5
v_call: TRBV27
cdr3_nt: TGTGCCAGCAGAAAAAACGGGGGAGACCAGCCCCAGCATTTT
cdr3_aa: CASRKNGGDQPQHF

clone_size: NA
d_call: NA
j_call: TRBJ2-7
v_call: TRBV27
cdr3_nt: TGTGCCAGCAGTTTATCACAGTTCTCCTACGAGCAGTACTTC
cdr3_aa: CASSLSQFSYEQYF

clone_size: NA
d_call: NA
j_call: TRBJ1-5
v_call: TRBV7-9
cdr3_nt: TGTGCCAGCAGGGCCGAAGGAGAGACCCAGCATTTT
cdr3_aa: CASRAEGETQHF

clone_size: NA
d_call: NA
j_call: TRBJ1-2
v_call: TRBV6-2/TRBV6-3
cdr3_nt: TGTGCCAGCAGCCGAACAGGGACTACTATCCCCCTCTATGGCTACACCTTC
cdr3_aa: CASSRTGTTIPLYGYTF

clone_size: NA
d_call: NA
j_call: TRBJ2-6
v_call: TRBV10-3
cdr3_nt: TGTGCCATCAGTGAGTCTGCAGGTCACTCTGGGGCCAACGTCCTGACTTTC
cdr3_aa: CAISESAGHSGANVLTF

clone_size: few
d_call: NA
j_call: TRBJ1-2
v_call: TRBV5-4
cdr3_nt: TGTGCCAGCAGCTTGGGCCAGGGGCAAATCAGCGGCTACACCTTC
cdr3_aa: CASSLGQGQISGYTF

clone_size: NA
d_call: TRBD2
j_call: TRBJ2-5
v_call: TRBV13
cdr3_nt: TGTGCCAGCAGCCCCCGACTCGCGGGGGTTCAAGAGACCCAGTACTTC
cdr3_aa: CASSPRLAGVQETQYF

clone_size: NA
d_call: TRBD1
j_call: TRBJ1-2
v_call: TRBV7-3
cdr3_nt: TGTGCCAGCAGCTTAGGACAGGGAAATTACGGCTACACCTTC
cdr3_aa: CASSLGQGNYGYTF

clone_size: NA
d_call: TRBD1
j_call: TRBJ1-1
v_call: TRBV6-5
cdr3_nt: TGTGCCAGCAGAAAGACAGGGGGAGGGGAAGCTTTCTTT
cdr3_aa: CASRKTGGGEAFF

clone_size: NA
d_call: NA
j_call: TRBJ2-1
v_call: TRBV2
cdr3_nt: TGTGCCAGCAGTGAGGCTCGTAATGAGCAGTTCTTC
cdr3_aa: CASSEARNEQFF

clone_size: NA
d_call: NA
j_call: TRBJ1-1
v_call: TRBV7-8
cdr3_nt: TGTGCCAGCAGACCCAGGGTGGGGACTGAAGCTTTCTTT
cdr3_aa: CASRPRVGTEAFF

clone_size: once
d_call: TRBD1
j_call: TRBJ1-2
v_call: TRBV19
cdr3_nt: TGTGCCAGTAGACTTGACAGGGGGGTCTATGGCTACACCTTC
cdr3_aa: CASRLDRGVYGYTF

clone_size: NA
d_call: NA
j_call: TRBJ1-5
v_call: TRBV19
cdr3_nt: TGTGCCAGTAGGTTACAGGGAGATCAGCCCCAGCATTTT
cdr3_aa: CASRLQGDQPQHF

clone_size: NA
d_call: NA
j_call: TRBJ1-1
v_call: TRBV29-1
cdr3_nt: TGCAGCGGTAATATGAACACTGAAGCTTTCTTT
cdr3_aa: CSGNMNTEAFF

clone_size: few
d_call: NA
j_call: TRBJ1-6
v_call: TRBV19
cdr3_nt: TGTGCCAGTAGTATTGTCCCCTCGCCCAACGGTTCACCCCTCCACTTT
cdr3_aa: CASSIVPSPNGSPLHF

clone_size: NA
d_call: NA
j_call: TRBJ2-5
v_call: TRBV3-1/TRBV3-2
cdr3_nt: TGTGCCAGCAGCTCAATCGGAGAGACCCAGTACTTC
cdr3_aa: CASSSIGETQYF

clone_size: NA
d_call: NA
j_call: TRBJ2-3
v_call: TRBV27
cdr3_nt: TGTGCCACCTTACCTCGGGGGAGAAACGGTGCGACAGATACGCAGTATTTT
cdr3_aa: CATLPRGRNGATDTQYF

clone_size: NA
d_call: NA
j_call: TRBJ1-4
v_call: TRBV27
cdr3_nt: TGTGCCAGCCGGGTTAAGGCTAATGAAAAACTGTTTTTT
cdr3_aa: CASRVKANEKLFF

clone_size: NA
d_call: TRBD1
j_call: TRBJ1-2
v_call: TRBV27
cdr3_nt: TGTGCCAGCAGTCCGTCCAGGGGACAGGGGGCCGGCCCTGGGTATGGCTACACCTTC
cdr3_aa: CASSPSRGQGAGPGYGYTF

clone_size: once
d_call: NA
j_call: TRBJ1-1
v_call: TRBV7-9
cdr3_nt: TGTGCCAGCAGCTTTAGATCGGACACTGAAGCTTTCTTT
cdr3_aa: CASSFRSDTEAFF

clone_size: once
d_call: NA
j_call: TRBJ1-2
v_call: TRBV2
cdr3_nt: TGTGCCAGCAGTGAAGGAAGCGGCTACACCTTC
cdr3_aa: CASSEGSGYTF

clone_size: NA
d_call: NA
j_call: TRBJ1-2
v_call: TRBV28
cdr3_nt: TGTGCCAGCAGTTTTGAGCCCGACAGTCGATATGGCTACACCTTC
cdr3_aa: CASSFEPDSRYGYTF